This T cell receptor (beta chain) was sequenced during a study of blood T cells in healthy people across ages. Combining a sample-barcoded 5' primer with a J-beta primer mix, a second PCR ran for roughly 7 to 11 cycles. A template-switch adaptor with 12 random nucleotides tagged each cDNA molecule. TCRdb processed the 5' RACE reads anew with MiXCR; each CDR3 protein has one entry. In the table there are around 870,000 distinct CDR3 sequences, 29% of which are singletons. This clonotype has at least ten counts. Per the germline V gene, CDR1 is LGHNA and CDR2 is YSLEER. The length of the CDR3 is 13 residues. V lost 1 base and J lost 10, with 11 bases in between.

The receptor comes from a woman older than 75 in good health. The rearrangement joins TRBV4-3 to TRBJ2-1; D uncertain. The specimen sequenced was blood. CDR3 bases: TGCGCCAGCAGCCAAGGTGCAACTATGGAGCAGTTCTTC. Protein sequence: CASSQGATMEQFF.